A single sample gave rise to the 14 T cell receptor beta chains below, sequenced in a study of CD8+ T cells in alopecia areata (dated by TCRdb to 2016 to 2019). The time point label, read with the paper, signifies: mouse skin 3 weeks after grafting. The library was made by the immunoSEQ multiplex PCR assay. RNA was extracted from all samples and reverse transcribed into cDNA as template for TCR sequencing. Drawn from immuneACCESS, this table holds only the in-frame rearrangements with V and J called that TCRdb kept. Clones are partly lost; checked studies trace under half to an unresolved V gene and leave the rest unexplained. The table shows about 3,000 clones here, with no singletons. Jointly, the top ten make up 10% of the sample. The starting material was skin, obtained at week 3. The receptors were gathered from a C3H/HeJ mouse with alopecia areata. Mice of this strain bear MHC haplotype H2-k.

This clone is termed medium-sized. The gene names given are mouse names. The CDR3 extends 4 residues past the end of the read, so its final part is completed from the germline J gene. This chain links TRBV19 with TRBJ2-5; 10 positions match TRBD2. This CDR3 has 14 amino acids. The trim removed 5 bases at V and 2 bases at J, leaving 2 bases unmatched. Germline V gene sequence: CDR1 FNHDT, CDR2 SITEND (reference sequence). The CDR3 protein is CASSLGGRQDTQYF. The CDR3 bases that were read are TGTGCCAGCAGCCTGGGGGGGCGCCAAGAC.

This clone appeared a few times. The genes are named according to mouse. The read terminates 4 residues before the CDR3 end, so the remaining end is supplied by the germline J gene. The gene calls are TRBV24 and TRBJ2-2, with 10 bases matching TRBD2. Germline assignment: CDR1 KGHTA and CDR2 FRNEEI. The trim removed 4 bases at V and 2 bases at J, leaving 7 bases unmatched. This CDR3 region has 17 residues. The CDR3 sequence: CASSPGTGEGNTGQLYF. Partial CDR3 DNA: TGTGCCAGCAGTCCCGGGACTGGGGAGGGTAACACCGGG.

In its sample, this clone is medium-sized. The gene names given are mouse names. The sequenced fragment ends 4 residues before the CDR3 boundary, so the rest is inferred from the germline J gene. The chain carries TRBV13-1 and TRBJ1-1; 12 positions agree with TRBD1. This CDR3 spans 15 amino acids. Germline-derived CDR1 and CDR2 are NSHNY and SYGAGN. Incomplete CDR3 DNA: TGTGCCAGCAGTGTCCCGGGACAGGGGGCTGGA. Translating gives CASSVPGQGAG. The whole CDR3 protein reads CASSVPGQGAGEVFF.

This clone counts as medium-sized. All gene names here are mouse names. With the read ending 4 residues before the CDR3 end, the germline J gene is used to fill in that end. The chain uses TRBV1 and TRBJ2-3; D gene unclear. V lost 0 bases to trimming and J lost 0 bases, with 4 bases between them. CDR3 length equals 14 residues. CDR1 is NSQYPW and CDR2 is LRSPGD in the germline V gene (reference sequence). CDR3 DNA (partial): TGCACCTGCAGTGCAGAAACTAGTGCAGAA. Residues: CTCSAETSAE. The entire CDR3 sequence reads CTCSAETSAETLYF.

This clone was observed at least ten times. Gene names denote mouse genes. The CDR3 is cut off 4 residues early in the read; its end comes from the germline J gene. This sequence joins TRBV13-1 and TRBJ1-1; 7 bases are a match to TRBD1. Germline values: CDR1 NSHNY, CDR2 SYGAGN. The length of the CDR3 is 13 residues. V was pared by 2 bases and J by 4 bases, with 2 bases of the junction left unmatched. The CDR3 DNA, read in part, is TGTGCCAGCAGTGACTACAGGGGCACA. Encoded protein: CASSDYRGT. The whole CDR3 protein is CASSDYRGTEVFF.

This clone was detected many times. Gene names are mouse gene names. The DNA ends 4 residues before the CDR3 does, and the rest of the CDR3 is filled in from the germline J gene. The chain carries TRBV13-3 and TRBJ2-5, with TRBD2 matching 14 bases. Germline V lookup: CDR1 NNHDY, CDR2 SYVADS. The V gene end was trimmed by 4 bases and the J gene end by 3 bases; junction bases not matched to a gene: 7. The CDR3 extends over 17 amino acids. CDR3 sequence reads: CASSPPGLGGRQDTQYF. The CDR3 bases that were read are TGTGCCAGCAGTCCCCCGGGACTGGGGGGGCGACAAGAC.

By frequency in the sample, this clone is large. The genes and germline here are from mouse. The read gets to within 4 residues of the CDR3 end, and the germline J gene fills in the rest. The chain couples TRBV19 to TRBJ2-7; a possible D gene is TRBD2 (6 bases). Deletions cut 2 bases from V and 0 bases from J, with 6 bases between. This CDR3 has 13 amino acids. Per the germline V gene, CDR1 is FNHDT and CDR2 is SITEND (reference sequence). This chain's CDR3 is CASSMGGSYEQYF. CDR3 bases read: TGTGCCAGCAGTATGGGGGGCTCCTAT.

In its sample, this clone was seen many times. The genes are named according to mouse. The read stops 4 residues short of the end of the CDR3; the missing end is completed from the germline J gene. This chain uses TRBV13-2 with TRBJ1-1, with D perhaps TRBD1 (6 bases). There are 16 residues in the CDR3. Germline V gene sequence: CDR1 NNHNN, CDR2 SYGAGS (reference sequence). CDR3 sequence reads: CASGDVRDWGGGEVFF. Partial CDR3 DNA: TGTGCCAGCGGTGACGTCCGGGACTGGGGGGGCGGA.

A word on this clone: Here the gene names and germline are mouse. From the germline J gene comes the end of the CDR3, since the read stops 4 residues before it. The V call is TRBV13-2, the J call TRBJ2-5; the D gene is possibly TRBD1 (6 bases). CDR1 and CDR2 (germline): NNHNN, SYGAGS (reference sequence). This CDR3 region has 14 residues. CDR3 region: CASGDAAGVDTQYF. The CDR3 DNA, read in part, is TGTGCCAGCGGTGATGCGGCAGGGGTCGAC.

Concerning this clone: Gene names and germline match the mouse. The read ends 3 residues before the CDR3 terminus; that terminus is restored from the germline J gene. V usage is TRBV5 and J usage is TRBJ1-6; 7 bases match TRBD1. TRBJ1-6 is known as an ORF, though its function is uncertain. With 1 base clipped from V and 3 bases from J, the junction kept 0 bases outside the gene matches. This CDR3 region has 15 residues. CDR1 and CDR2 from the germline V gene are LGHNA and YNLKQL (reference sequence). CDR3 amino acids: CASSQGTGYNSPLYF. The DNA read from the CDR3 is TGTGCCAGCAGCCAAGGGACAGGCTATAATTCGCCC.

Many counts were recorded for this clone. The gene symbols are mouse symbols. The CDR3 goes on 3 residues after the read ends, and that part is filled in from the germline J gene. The chain recombines TRBV21 with TRBJ1-6; no clear D. TRBV21 is marked as an open reading frame, function uncertain. TRBJ1-6 is an open reading frame whose function is uncertain. This CDR3 region has 13 residues. The V gene lost 3 bases and the J gene lost 7 bases, with 7 bases spanning the gap. CDR3 DNA (partial): TGTGCTAGCAGTCATCCCCAGAATTCGCCC. This sequence encodes CASSHPQNSP. The whole CDR3 sequence is CASSHPQNSPLYF.

By frequency in the sample, this clone is medium-sized. Germline and genes here are mouse. The read comes to an end 4 residues before the CDR3 does, leaving the germline J gene to fill in the end. V and J are TRBV19 and TRBJ1-2, with 9 bases lining up with TRBD1. This CDR3 is built from 14 residues. V trimming: 4 bases; J trimming: 3 bases; junction bases outside the gene matches: 4. Germline V CDR1 and CDR2: FNHDT, SITEND (reference sequence). CDR3 DNA, as far as it was read: TGTGCCAGCAGTCCGGGGACAGGGTACTCC. As protein: CASSPGTGYS. The whole CDR3 region reads CASSPGTGYSDYTF.

This clone is termed medium-sized (0.01 to 0.1%). Genes here carry mouse names. The CDR3 spells CASSPPGQGYEQYF. Partial CDR3 DNA: TGTGCCAGCAGCCCTCCGGGACAGGGCTAT. This chain uses TRBV5 with TRBJ2-7, with 9 bases aligning to TRBD1. The DNA ends 4 residues before the CDR3 does, and the rest of the CDR3 is filled in from the germline J gene. The V gene end was trimmed by 4 bases and the J gene end by 3 bases; junction bases not matched to a gene: 4. CDR1 LGHNA and CDR2 YNLKQL come from the germline V gene (reference sequence). The CDR3 is made up of 14 amino acids.

This clone has at least ten counts. Any gene name here is a mouse gene name. The read ends 4 residues shy of where the CDR3 ends; the end is completed using the germline J gene. The chain uses TRBV5 and TRBJ1-2; D not resolved. The CDR3 is 13 amino acids. Germline V gives CDR1 LGHNA, CDR2 YNLKQL (reference sequence). Trimming took off 2 bases at V and 0 bases at J, with 4 bases between the two ends. The CDR3 sequence: CASSQTANSDYTF. Partial CDR3 DNA: TGTGCCAGCAGCCAAACAGCAAACTCC.